The entry that follows covers one T cell receptor beta chain sequence. Antigen specificity is unknown. The record originates from a study of T cell responses to AZD1222 COVID-19 vaccine. Sequenced by immunoSEQ multiplex PCR; TCRdb stores in-frame clones only, minus some. The table includes roughly 170,000 clones, about 90% detected once. Study-wide results and caveats: All repertoire sampling was performed exclusively after the peak T cell response. Mapped onto spike, vaccine-associated CD4 TCRs spanned it and were dominant at 160-218 and 743-854. Two AZD1222 administrations were followed by greater Spike-specific TCR breadth and depth. Most donors were white British, females outnumbered males, and clonal diversity was possibly underestimated.

With 2 bases removed from V and 2 bases from J, the gap between germline ends came to 18 bases. Per the germline V gene, CDR1 is SGHRS and CDR2 is YFSETQ. This CDR3 has 17 residues. The input for sequencing was peripheral blood, taken on day 0 of AZD1222 vaccination. This clonotype was obtained from an adult in good health. V is TRBV5-1 and J is TRBJ2-3; TRBD2 might be the D (6 bases). Here the CDR3 reads CASSFSGARGNTDTQYF. The CDR3 DNA is TGCGCCAGCAGCTTTTCCGGGGCTCGGGGGAACACAGATACGCAGTATTTT. Looking up the rest from reference TRBV5-1 and TRBJ2-3 gives the full variable domain: KAGVTQTPRYLIKTRGQQVTLSCSPISGHRSVSWYQQTPGQGLQFLFEYFSETQRNKGNFPGRFSGRQFSNSRSEMNVSTLELGDSALYLCASSFSGARGNTDTQYFGPGTRLTVL.